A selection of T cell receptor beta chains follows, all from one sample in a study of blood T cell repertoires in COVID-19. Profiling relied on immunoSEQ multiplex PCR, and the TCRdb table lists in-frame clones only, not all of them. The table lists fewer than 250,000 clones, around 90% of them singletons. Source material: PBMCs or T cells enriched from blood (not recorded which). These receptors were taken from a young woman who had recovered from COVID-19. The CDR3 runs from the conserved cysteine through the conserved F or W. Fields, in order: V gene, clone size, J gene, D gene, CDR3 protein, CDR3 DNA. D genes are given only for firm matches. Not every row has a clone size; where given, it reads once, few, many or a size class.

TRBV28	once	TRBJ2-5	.	CASSEAVFKETQYF	TGTGCCAGCAGTGAAGCGGTGTTCAAAGAGACCCAGTACTTC
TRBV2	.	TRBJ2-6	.	CASSESPPVLTF	TGTGCCAGCAGTGAGTCTCCTCCCGTCCTGACTTTC
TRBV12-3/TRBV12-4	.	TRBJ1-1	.	CASSLGMNTEAFF	TGTGCCAGCAGTTTAGGTATGAACACTGAAGCTTTCTTT
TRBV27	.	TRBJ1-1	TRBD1	CASRTQGGSAFF	TGTGCCAGCAGGACACAGGGGGGGAGCGCTTTCTTT
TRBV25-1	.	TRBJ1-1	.	CASSEVRNTEAFF	TGTGCCAGCAGTGAAGTCAGGAACACTGAAGCTTTCTTT
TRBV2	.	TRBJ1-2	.	CASSEQVYGYTF	TGTGCCAGCAGTGAACAGGTCTATGGCTACACCTTC
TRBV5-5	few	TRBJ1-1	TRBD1	CASSASGTGNTEAFF	TGTGCCAGCAGCGCCTCCGGGACAGGGAACACTGAAGCTTTCTTT
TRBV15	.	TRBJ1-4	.	CATSRAAGTNEKLFF	TGTGCCACCAGCAGAGCTGCAGGGACTAATGAAAAACTGTTTTTT
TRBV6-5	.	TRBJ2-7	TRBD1	CASTKTGTTLEQYF	TGTGCCAGCACGAAGACAGGGACGACTCTGGAGCAGTACTTC
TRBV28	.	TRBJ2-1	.	CASSGAYEQFF	TGTGCCAGCAGTGGGGCGTATGAGCAGTTCTTC
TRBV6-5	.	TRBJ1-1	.	CASNIQVNTEAFF	TGTGCCAGCAACATTCAAGTGAACACTGAAGCTTTCTTT
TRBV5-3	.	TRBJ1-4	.	CARSPGGATNEKLFF	TGTGCCAGAAGCCCCGGGGGTGCAACTAATGAAAAACTGTTTTTT
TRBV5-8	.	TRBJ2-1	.	CASNRQEYNEQFF	TGTGCCAGCAACCGACAGGAGTACAATGAGCAGTTCTTC
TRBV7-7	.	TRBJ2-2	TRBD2	CASSLLAGVAGELFF	TGTGCCAGCAGCCTCCTTGCGGGGGTCGCCGGGGAGCTGTTTTTT
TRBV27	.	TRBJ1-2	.	CASSSTGLGAGYTF	TGTGCCAGCTCTTCTACAGGGTTAGGTGCTGGCTACACCTTC
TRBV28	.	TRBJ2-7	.	CASSFRGILYEQYF	TGTGCCAGCAGTTTTCGGGGGATCCTCTACGAGCAGTACTTC
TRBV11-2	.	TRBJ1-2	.	CASSLGDGGANYGYTF	TGTGCCAGCAGCTTGGGTGACGGCGGGGCAAACTATGGCTACACCTTC
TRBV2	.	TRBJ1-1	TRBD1	CAIQGAEDNTEAFF	TGTGCAATACAGGGGGCGGAAGATAACACTGAAGCTTTCTTT
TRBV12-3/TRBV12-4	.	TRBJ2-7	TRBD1	CASSQGQAGQYF	TGTGCCAGCAGCCAAGGACAGGCCGGGCAGTACTTC
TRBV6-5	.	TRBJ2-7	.	CASSSVGQGNYEQYF	TGTGCCAGCAGCTCGGTGGGTCAGGGTAACTACGAGCAGTACTTC
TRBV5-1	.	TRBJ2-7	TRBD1	CASSLLGQVSYEQYF	TGCGCCAGCAGCTTGTTGGGACAGGTTTCCTACGAGCAGTACTTC
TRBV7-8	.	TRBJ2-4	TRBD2	CASHSGETKNIQYF	TGTGCCAGTCACAGCGGGGAAACCAAAAACATTCAGTACTTC
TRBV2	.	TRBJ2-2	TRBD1	CASTGQGTTGELFF	TGTGCCAGCACGGGACAGGGGACCACCGGGGAGCTGTTTTTT
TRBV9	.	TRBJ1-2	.	CASSPSGGHNYGYTF	TGTGCCAGCAGCCCCTCCGGGGGTCATAACTATGGCTACACCTTC
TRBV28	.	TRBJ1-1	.	CASPPREIPMNTEAFF	TGTGCCAGCCCTCCCCGAGAGATACCTATGAACACTGAAGCTTTCTTT
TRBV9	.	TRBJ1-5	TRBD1	CASSPGGASNQPQHF	TGTGCCAGCAGCCCAGGGGGAGCGAGCAATCAGCCCCAGCATTTT
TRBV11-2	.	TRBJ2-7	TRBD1	CASSFGQASYEQYF	TGTGCCAGCAGCTTCGGACAGGCTTCCTACGAGCAGTACTTC
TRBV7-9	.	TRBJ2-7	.	CASTPGESGYEQYF	TGTGCCAGCACCCCAGGGGAGTCGGGTTACGAGCAGTACTTC
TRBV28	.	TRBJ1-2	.	CAISKAGYGYTF	TGTGCCATCTCTAAGGCGGGCTATGGCTACACCTTC
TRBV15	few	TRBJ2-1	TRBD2	CATSRDRSLAGLHINEQFF	TGTGCCACCAGCAGAGATCGGTCGCTAGCGGGTCTACATATAAATGAGCAGTTCTTC
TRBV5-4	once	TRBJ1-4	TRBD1	CASSRGTGETNEKLFF	TGTGCCAGCAGCCGAGGGACAGGGGAGACTAATGAAAAACTGTTTTTT
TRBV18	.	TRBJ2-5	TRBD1	CASSPRGTHRGQETQYF	TGTGCCAGCTCACCACGTGGCACACACAGGGGGCAAGAGACCCAGTACTTC
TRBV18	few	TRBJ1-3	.	CASSPSRHVSGNTIYF	TGTGCCAGCTCACCATCGAGACATGTATCTGGAAACACCATATATTTT
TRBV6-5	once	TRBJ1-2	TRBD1	CASSPGTVHYTF	TGTGCCAGCAGTCCCGGGACAGTACACTACACCTTC
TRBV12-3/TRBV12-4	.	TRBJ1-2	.	CASSRTERGYTF	TGTGCCAGCAGCCGGACTGAGAGGGGCTACACCTTC
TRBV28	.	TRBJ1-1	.	CASSQVGNRNTEAFF	TGTGCCAGCAGCCAGGTGGGCAATAGGAACACTGAAGCTTTCTTT
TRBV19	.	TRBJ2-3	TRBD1	CASSVRGDTQYF	TGTGCCAGTAGTGTCAGGGGGGATACGCAGTATTTT
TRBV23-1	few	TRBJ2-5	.	CASPHLCSQEETQYF	TGCGCCAGCCCTCATCTCTGTTCTCAGGAAGAGACCCAGTACTTC
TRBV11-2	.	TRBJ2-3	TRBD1	CASSQSRRGTGDSDTQYF	TGTGCCAGCAGCCAAAGCAGGAGGGGGACAGGTGATTCAGATACGCAGTATTTT
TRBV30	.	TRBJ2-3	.	CAWSVTLAWDTQYF	TGTGCCTGGAGTGTAACACTAGCTTGGGATACGCAGTATTTT
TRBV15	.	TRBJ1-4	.	CATSRSSRQAEKLFF	TGTGCCACCAGCAGATCCTCCCGGCAGGCTGAAAAACTGTTTTTT
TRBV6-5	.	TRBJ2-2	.	CASRPQGRTGELFF	TGTGCCAGCAGACCCCAGGGGCGCACCGGGGAGCTGTTTTTT
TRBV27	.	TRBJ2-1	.	CASSLTSSPADEQFF	TGTGCCAGCAGTTTAACTAGCTCGCCCGCGGATGAGCAGTTCTTC
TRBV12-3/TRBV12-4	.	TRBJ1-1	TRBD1	CASSRGQGEAFF	TGTGCCAGCAGCCGGGGACAGGGGGAAGCTTTCTTT
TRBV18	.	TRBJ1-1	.	CASSPIGGPEAFF	TGTGCCAGCTCACCTATAGGGGGTCCTGAAGCTTTCTTT
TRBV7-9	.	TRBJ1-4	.	CASRGVNEKLFF	TGTGCCAGCAGGGGCGTAAATGAAAAACTGTTTTTT
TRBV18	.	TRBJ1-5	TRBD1	CASSQQGVVSNQPQHF	TGTGCCAGCTCACAACAGGGGGTGGTAAGCAATCAGCCCCAGCATTTT
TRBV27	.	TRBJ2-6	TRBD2	CASTHQGGRSGANVLTF	TGTGCCAGCACCCATCAGGGAGGGCGTTCTGGGGCCAACGTCCTGACTTTC
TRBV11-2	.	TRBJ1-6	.	CASRFGQVHNSPLHF	TGTGCCAGCAGATTCGGACAAGTCCATAATTCACCCCTCCACTTT
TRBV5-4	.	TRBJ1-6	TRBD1	CASSSDRANSPLHF	TGTGCCAGCAGCTCAGACAGGGCGAATTCACCCCTCCACTTT